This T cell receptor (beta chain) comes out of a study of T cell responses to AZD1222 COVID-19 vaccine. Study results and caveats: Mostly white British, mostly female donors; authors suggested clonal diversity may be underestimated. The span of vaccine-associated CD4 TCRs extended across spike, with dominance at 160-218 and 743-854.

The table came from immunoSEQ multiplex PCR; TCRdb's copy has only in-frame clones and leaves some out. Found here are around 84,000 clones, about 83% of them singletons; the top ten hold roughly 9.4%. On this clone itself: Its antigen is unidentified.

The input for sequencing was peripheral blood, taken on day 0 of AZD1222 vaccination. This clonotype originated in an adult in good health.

The CDR3 DNA reads TGTGCCAGCGCGGGCACACGGGACGAGACCCAGTACTTC. Amino acid sequence: CASAGTRDETQYF. This chain links TRBV6-5 with TRBJ2-5, with D perhaps TRBD1 or TRBD2 (5 bases each). Deletions cut 8 bases from V and 5 bases from J, with 15 bases between. Germline lookup yields CDR1 MNHEY and CDR2 SVGAGI. CDR3 length equals 13 residues.